This TCR beta chain was found in a study of T-cell memory formation after mild COVID-19. From the 5' RACE reads, TCRdb called clonotypes with MiXCR, one entry per CDR3 protein. Found here are 6,500 to 8,500 distinct CDR3 sequences, about 33% of them singletons; the top ten hold about 60%. This clonotype is categorized as medium-sized. Germline values: CDR1 MNHEY, CDR2 SVGEGT. Trimming removed 5 bases at V and 4 bases at J, with 12 bases between. The CDR3 contains 14 residues. This clonotype originated in an adult woman who had mild COVID-19 (a few samples of this study predate the infection). Cell type and time point are not known. Sequencing was carried out using PBMCs or a T cell subset sorted from them (not recorded which). V gene TRBV6-2 or TRBV6-3 combines with J gene TRBJ2-1; D uncertain. CDR3 sequence: CASSMPRLYNEQFF. In nucleotides, the CDR3 is TGTGCCAGCAGTATGCCCCGACTGTACAATGAGCAGTTCTTC.